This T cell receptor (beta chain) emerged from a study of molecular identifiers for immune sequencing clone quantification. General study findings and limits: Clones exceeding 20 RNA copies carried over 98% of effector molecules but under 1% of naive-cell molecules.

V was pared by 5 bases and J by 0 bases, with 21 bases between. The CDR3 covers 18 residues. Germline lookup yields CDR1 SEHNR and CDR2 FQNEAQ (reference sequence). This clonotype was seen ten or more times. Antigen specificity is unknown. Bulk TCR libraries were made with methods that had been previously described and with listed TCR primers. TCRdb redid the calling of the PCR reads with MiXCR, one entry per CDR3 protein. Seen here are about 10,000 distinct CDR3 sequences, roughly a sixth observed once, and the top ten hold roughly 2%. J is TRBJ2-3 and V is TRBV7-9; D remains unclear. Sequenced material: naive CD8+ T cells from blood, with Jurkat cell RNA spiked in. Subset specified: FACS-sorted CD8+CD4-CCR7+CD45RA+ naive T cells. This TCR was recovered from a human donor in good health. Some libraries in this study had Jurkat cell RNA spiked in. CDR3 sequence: CASSPWRRAGASTDTQYF. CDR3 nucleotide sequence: TGTGCCAGCAGCCCCTGGCGGAGAGCAGGAGCTAGCACAGATACGCAGTATTTT.